This T cell receptor (beta chain) came from a study of beta chain features in type 1 diabetes. About the study: Analysis included 107,917,701 sorted cells drawn from all samples. The study, taken as a whole, reports: Comparison showed that naive, central memory and Treg TCRB repertoires appeared more similar among patients than among healthy donors.

Sorted populations all exceeded 98% purity. This clone has a handful of counts. What it binds is not known. V lost 3 bases and J 0 bases, leaving 18 bases between the germline ends. From germline, CDR1 is GTSNPN and CDR2 SVGIG (reference sequence). The CDR3 covers 17 residues. cDNA synthesis used the whole RNA isolate, giving expressed TCRB sequences. Some clones are missing from TCRdb's copy, which holds only in-frame ones; the method was immunoSEQ multiplex PCR. Among about 110,000 clones listed, approximately 39% were seen once. This sequence originates from a young woman in good health. The chain carries TRBV30 and TRBJ1-5; a possible D gene is TRBD1 (5 bases). The specimen sequenced was stem cell memory CD4+ T cells from blood. The CDR3 DNA sequence: TGTGCCTGGAGCGCCTCGGCCCCGACAGATAGCAATCAGCCCCAGCATTTT. Translating gives CAWSASAPTDSNQPQHF.